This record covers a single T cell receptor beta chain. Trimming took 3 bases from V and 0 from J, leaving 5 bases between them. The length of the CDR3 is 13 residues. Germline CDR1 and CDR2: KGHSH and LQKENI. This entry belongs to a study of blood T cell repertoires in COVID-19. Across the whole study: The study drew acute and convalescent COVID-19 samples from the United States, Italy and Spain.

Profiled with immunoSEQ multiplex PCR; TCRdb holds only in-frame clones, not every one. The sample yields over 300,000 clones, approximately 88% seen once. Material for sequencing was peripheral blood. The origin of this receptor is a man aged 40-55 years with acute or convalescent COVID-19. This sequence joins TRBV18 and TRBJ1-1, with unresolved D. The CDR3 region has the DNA TGTGCCAGCTCACCCCCAATGAACACTGAAGCTTTCTTT. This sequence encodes CASSPPMNTEAFF.